This passage covers 32 T cell receptor beta chains from one sample sequenced in a study of cytomegalovirus exposure and HLA in healthy donors. A multiplex PCR was run with 60 Vbeta primers and 13 Jbeta primers. Profiled with immunoSEQ multiplex PCR; TCRdb holds only in-frame clones, not every one. This table holds 150,000 to 200,000 clones, 87% found once. The sample taken for sequencing was PBMCs. These receptor sequences come from a boy aged 2 to 10 in good health and CMV-seronegative.

The V gene is TRBV2, the J gene TRBJ1-6; 7 bases line up with TRBD1. Germline loops: CDR1 SNHLY, CDR2 FYNNEI. J was trimmed by 10 bases and V by 4 bases; bases with no gene match: 10. The CDR3 is made up of 15 amino acids. The chain's CDR3 is CASSGGTARASPLHF. CDR3 nucleotides: TGTGCCAGCAGTGGCGGGACAGCCCGAGCCTCACCCCTCCACTTT.

The chain couples TRBV5-1 to TRBJ2-2; TRBD1 matches 7 bases. The V gene end was trimmed by 3 bases and the J gene end by 6 bases; junction bases not matched to a gene: 5. From germline, CDR1 is SGHRS and CDR2 YFSETQ. This CDR3 spans 14 amino acids. The CDR3 is CASSSDRSAGELFF. The CDR3 DNA is TGCGCCAGCAGCTCGGACAGGTCGGCCGGGGAGCTGTTTTTT.

This clone was recorded once. V is TRBV10-2 and J is TRBJ2-3, with 7 bases that match TRBD1. The V gene's germline CDR1 is WSHSY and CDR2 SAAADI. This CDR3 has 15 amino acids. After removal of 2 bases from V and 7 bases from J, the junction contained 9 bases not matched to a gene. The chain's CDR3 is CASSERGQIPYTQYF. CDR3 nucleotides: TGCGCCAGCAGTGAGAGGGGACAGATTCCGTATACGCAGTATTTT.

V gene TRBV27 combines with J gene TRBJ2-3; a possible D gene is TRBD1 (6 bases). CDR1 and CDR2 (germline): MNHEY, SMNVEV (reference sequence). V was cut by 6 bases and J by 0 bases, with 13 bases left in between. CDR3 length: 15 residues. This chain's CDR3 is CASSPDSSSTDTQYF. DNA of the CDR3: TGTGCCAGCAGCCCGGACAGCTCTAGCACAGATACGCAGTATTTT.

J is TRBJ1-2 and V is TRBV5-5, with TRBD1 as a possible D gene (5 bases). The CDR3 loop spans 16 amino acids. The V gene's germline CDR1 is SGHKS and CDR2 YYEKEE (reference sequence). Trimming cost V 8 bases and J 0 bases, with 20 bases left between them. The CDR3 loop reads CASSKPGTEANYGYTF. The DNA for the CDR3 is TGTGCCAGTTCCAAACCCGGGACTGAAGCTAACTATGGCTACACCTTC.

The rearrangement joins TRBV28 to TRBJ2-2, with D perhaps TRBD1 (6 bases). Germline V gives CDR1 MDHEN, CDR2 SYDVKM. CDR3 length equals 18 residues. The V end was cut by 7 bases, the J end by 4 bases, with 25 bases between. In DNA, the CDR3 is TGTGCCAGCAACCTCGGTGGCAGGGGAATGGGGAGCACCGGGGAGCTGTTTTTT. Protein: CASNLGGRGMGSTGELFF.

The chain carries TRBV7-9 and TRBJ1-5, with 9 bases matching TRBD1. V was pared by 4 bases and J by 4 bases, with 8 bases of the junction left unmatched. The CDR3 is 16 residues long. Germline CDR1 reads SEHNR; CDR2 reads FQNEAQ (reference sequence). As DNA, the CDR3 is TGTGCCAGCAGCTATACAGGGGGCCGTAGGAATCAGCCCCAGCATTTT. This sequence encodes CASSYTGGRRNQPQHF.

The gene calls are TRBV11-3 and TRBJ2-1, with D maybe TRBD2 (6 bases). Trimming took 1 base from V and 5 from J, leaving 12 bases between them. CDR1 is SGHNT and CDR2 is YENEEA in the germline V gene. The CDR3 loop spans 15 amino acids. The DNA for the CDR3 is TGTGCCAGCAGCTTAGTAATGGGGGGTAACAATGAGCAGTTCTTC. This codes for CASSLVMGGNNEQFF.

This clone was seen only once. At one of its ends the junction is not consistent with the germline gene, which may arise from a read error. The chain carries TRBV9 and TRBJ2-1; a weak D match, TRBD2 (5 bases). Looked up from germline, CDR1 is SGDLS and CDR2 is YYNGEE. The CDR3 has 13 amino acids. CDR3 in DNA: TGTGCCAACAGCGTAGCAGCAGGACTCGAGCAGTTCTTC. Its protein product is CANSVAAGLEQFF.

The chain carries TRBV7-8 and TRBJ2-1; 8 nucleotides line up with TRBD2. The V gene's germline CDR1 is SGHVS and CDR2 FQNEAQ. This CDR3 is 19 amino acids long. Trimming removed 3 bases from V and 6 bases from J; junction bases left unmatched: 19. The CDR3 DNA is TGTGCCAGCAGCTTTCAAGTGGGGAGCGGGGGACGCCAGGGCAATGAGCAGTTCTTC. Encoded protein: CASSFQVGSGGRQGNEQFF.

The chain combines TRBV5-1 with TRBJ2-3, with TRBD2 matching over 10 bases. This CDR3 spans 16 amino acids. V shed 0 bases and J 4 bases; nucleotides not matched to a gene: 5. Looked up from germline, CDR1 is SGHRS and CDR2 is YFSETQ. CDR3 in amino acids: CASSLAGTSVADTQYF. The CDR3 nucleotides are TGCGCCAGCAGCTTGGCTGGGACTAGCGTTGCAGATACGCAGTATTTT.

This clone has only one observation. The J gene is TRBJ1-5, the V gene TRBV7-8; D may be TRBD1 (5 bases). The CDR3 is 15 amino acids. The V end lost 5 bases, the J end lost 2 bases, and 13 bases lay between the germline ends. Germline CDR1 reads SGHVS; CDR2 reads FQNEAQ. CDR3 coding DNA: TGTGCCAGCAGCCCAGACCTACAGGGCAATCAGCCCCAGCATTTT. Its translation is CASSPDLQGNQPQHF.

In its sample, this clone was seen once. The gene calls are TRBV30 and TRBJ2-3; no definite D call. V lost 0 bases and J lost 2, with 9 bases in between. From germline, CDR1 is GTSNPN and CDR2 SVGIG (reference sequence). The CDR3 runs to 14 residues. The DNA for the CDR3 is TGTGCCTGGAGTGTTACCAGACACACAGATACGCAGTATTTT. As protein: CAWSVTRHTDTQYF.

The chain couples TRBV7-2 to TRBJ2-7, with 15 bases identical to TRBD2. The CDR3 is 15 residues long. Germline assignment: CDR1 SGHTA and CDR2 FQGNSA. V trimming: 5 bases; J trimming: 3 bases; junction bases outside the gene matches: 2. The CDR3, as DNA: TGTGCCAGCAGCCCGGGACTAGCGGGAGGCTACGAGCAGTACTTC. It yields the protein CASSPGLAGGYEQYF.

This rearrangement joins TRBV28 to TRBJ1-2; 7 bases are a match to TRBD1. V shed 5 bases and J 3 bases; nucleotides not matched to a gene: 9. Germline V gene sequence: CDR1 MDHEN, CDR2 SYDVKM. The CDR3 loop spans 15 amino acids. The CDR3 sequence: CASSLAVGTDYGYTF. CDR3 coding DNA: TGTGCCAGCAGTCTCGCCGTCGGGACAGACTATGGCTACACCTTC.

The rearrangement joins TRBV10-3 to TRBJ2-1; D might be TRBD2 (6 bases). Trimming pared 7 bases from V and 9 bases from J, leaving 25 bases between. This CDR3 contains 16 residues. Germline CDR1 ENHRY, CDR2 SYGVKD. Here the CDR3 DNA reads TGTGCCATCACTGAATTTAGCGGACCCGGGGGAGGTGAGCAGTTCTTC. It codes for CAITEFSGPGGGEQFF.

The chain has TRBV28 and TRBJ2-1, with 7 bases that match TRBD1. The CDR3 has 16 residues. J lost 8 bases, V lost 4 bases, and 14 bases had no gene match. CDR1 is MDHEN, CDR2 SYDVKM, per germline. The CDR3 DNA reads TGTGCCAGCAGTTCAACGGGACAGCTAAGGGCCGATGAGCAGTTCTTC. Its protein is CASSSTGQLRADEQFF.

The chain employs TRBV19 and TRBJ2-7, with 7 bases lining up with TRBD1. Per germline, CDR1 LNHDA and CDR2 SQIVND (reference sequence). V trimming: 4 bases; J trimming: 5 bases; junction bases outside the gene matches: 14. The CDR3 is 16 residues long. As DNA, the CDR3 is TGTGCCAGTAGTAATTGGCAACAAGACAGGGTCCACGAGCAGTACTTC. Translated, it gives CASSNWQQDRVHEQYF.

The chain has TRBV30 and TRBJ2-3, with 8 positions matching TRBD1. V lost 3 bases to trimming and J lost 3 bases; unmatched junction nucleotides: 2. CDR1 and CDR2 (germline): GTSNPN, SVGIG (reference sequence). There are 13 residues in the CDR3. Here the CDR3 DNA reads TGTGCCTGGAGGGACAGGGATACAGATACGCAGTATTTT. It is translated as CAWRDRDTDTQYF. The whole variable domain, filled in from reference TRBV30 and TRBJ2-3, reads SQTIHQWPATLVQPVGSPLSLECTVEGTSNPNLYWYRQAAGRGLQLLFYSVGIGQISSEVPQNLSASRPQDRQFILSSKKLLLSDSGFYLCAWRDRDTDTQYFGPGTRLTVL.

In this sample, this clone turned up a few times. This sequence joins TRBV4-1 and TRBJ1-1, with no clear D. V lost 1 base to trimming and J lost 11 bases, with 11 bases between them. The germline gives CDR1 MGHRA, CDR2 YSYEKL. This CDR3 comprises 12 residues. CDR3 DNA: TGCGCCAGCAGCCAAGCCCGAGGTAGGGCTTTCTTT. Translating gives CASSQARGRAFF.

The chain carries TRBV11-1 and TRBJ1-1, with 8 bases aligning to TRBD1. The CDR3 length is 14 residues. J was trimmed by 5 bases and V by 5 bases; bases with no gene match: 7. CDR1 is SGHAT, CDR2 FQDESV, per germline (reference sequence). The CDR3 DNA reads as TGTGCCAGCAGCGCACCAGGGGGCCGGACTGAAGCTTTCTTT. It codes for CASSAPGGRTEAFF. The full variable domain, rest sourced from reference TRBV11-1 and TRBJ1-1, is EAEVAQSPRYKITEKSQAVAFWCDPISGHATLYWYRQILGQGPELLVQFQDESVVDDSQLPKDRFSAERLKGVDSTLKIQPAELGDSAMYLCASSAPGGRTEAFFGQGTRLTVV.

This clone was detected only once. The chain carries TRBV11-1 and TRBJ1-1; D possibly corresponds to TRBD1 (6 bases). The CDR3 consists of 14 residues. CDR1 and CDR2 (germline): SGHAT, FQDESV (reference sequence). V was pared by 4 bases and J by 7 bases, with 16 bases between. DNA for the CDR3: TGTGCCAGCAGCTGGCGACAGGAAACCGATGAAGCTTTCTTT. Encoded protein: CASSWRQETDEAFF.

For this clone: At one of its ends the junction is not consistent with the germline gene, which may arise from a read error. The gene calls are TRBV7-9 and TRBJ2-3; 7 bases are a match to TRBD1. The CDR3 has 16 residues. Germline CDR1 and CDR2: SEHNR and FQNEAQ (reference sequence). The CDR3 coding sequence is TGTTCCAGCAGCCTTCGACAGGGACCGAACACAGATACGCAGTATTTT. As protein: CSSSLRQGPNTDTQYF.

The V gene is TRBV9, the J gene TRBJ2-7; 7 bases agree with TRBD2. Germline V gives CDR1 SGDLS, CDR2 YYNGEE. Trimming removed 3 bases from V and 3 bases from J; junction bases left unmatched: 12. This CDR3 contains 16 residues. The CDR3 loop is CASSGGKGRGDYEQYF. In DNA, the CDR3 is TGTGCCAGCAGCGGCGGGAAGGGACGGGGGGACTACGAGCAGTACTTC.

V gene TRBV6-1 combines with J gene TRBJ1-1; D is perhaps TRBD1 (5 bases). Germline V lookup: CDR1 MNHNS, CDR2 SASEGT. The V end was cut by 9 bases, the J end by 4 bases, with 21 bases between. The length of the CDR3 is 15 residues. The CDR3 protein is CASGGGMWGSTEAFF. The CDR3, as DNA: TGTGCCAGTGGGGGAGGGATGTGGGGTAGCACTGAAGCTTTCTTT.

The chain joins TRBV4-1 to TRBJ2-2; TRBD1 aligns across 10 bases. This CDR3 contains 16 residues. V gave up 0 bases and J gave up 3 bases; unmatched junction bases: 1. The V gene's germline CDR1 is MGHRA and CDR2 YSYEKL. CDR3 region: CASSQEGQGHTGELFF. DNA of the CDR3: TGCGCCAGCAGCCAAGAGGGACAGGGGCACACCGGGGAGCTGTTTTTT.

V is TRBV5-4 and J is TRBJ2-7, with TRBD2 matching 9 bases. CDR1 is SGHNT and CDR2 is YYREEE in the germline V gene (reference sequence). The ends lost 4 bases at V and 4 bases at J; junction bases unmatched: 9. CDR3 length: 15 amino acids. For the CDR3, the DNA is TGTGCCAGCAGCATGCGGGGACTAGCAGCATACGAGCAGTACTTC. Amino acid sequence: CASSMRGLAAYEQYF.

CDR3 in DNA: TGTGCCAGCACACAAACCGGGGGGCTCGAGCAGTACTTC. Translating gives CASTQTGGLEQYF. The rearrangement joins TRBV6-1 to TRBJ2-5, with D possibly being TRBD2 (7 bases). The DNA end is more similar to TRBJ2-7, so the J call may be wrong. CDR1 is MNHNS, CDR2 SASEGT, per germline. CDR3 length equals 13 residues.

A remark on this clone: Compared with germline, one end of the junction differs, possibly owing to a read error. The rearrangement uses TRBV7-9 and TRBJ1-2, with D unresolved. Germline V CDR1 and CDR2: SEHNR, FQNEAQ (reference sequence). CDR3 length: 14 amino acids. The CDR3 DNA reads TGTTCCAGCAGCTTAGAGCCAGGCCTCTATGGCTACACCTTC. Translated, it gives CSSSLEPGLYGYTF.

V and J are TRBV10-1 and TRBJ1-1; D is unclear. V was trimmed by 2 bases and J by 2 bases, leaving 6 bases between them. Germline CDR1 WNHNN, CDR2 SYGVQD (reference sequence). This CDR3 region has 13 residues. The CDR3 here is CASSENLNTEAFF. Written as DNA, the CDR3 is TGCGCCAGCAGTGAGAACTTAAACACTGAAGCTTTCTTT.

The chain couples TRBV5-6 to TRBJ2-2, with no clear D. Per germline, CDR1 SGHDT and CDR2 YYEEEE. The CDR3 spans 16 residues. With 3 bases removed from V and 0 bases from J, the gap between germline ends came to 12 bases. The CDR3 region is CASSSLYTANTGELFF. The CDR3 DNA reads as TGTGCCAGCAGCTCCCTTTACACCGCGAACACCGGGGAGCTGTTTTTT. Drawing the rest from reference TRBV5-6 and TRBJ2-2, the complete variable domain is DAGVTQSPTHLIKTRGQQVTLRCSPKSGHDTVSWYQQALGQGPQFIFQYYEEEERQRGNFPDRFSGHQFPNYSSELNVNALLLGDSALYLCASSSLYTANTGELFFGEGSRLTVL.

The chain couples TRBV5-4 to TRBJ1-1, with D unclear. The CDR3 is made up of 14 amino acids. Between the trimmed V and J ends, which lost 2 bases and 4 bases, there was a span of 12 bases. Germline V CDR1 and CDR2: SGHNT, YYREEE (reference sequence). The CDR3 DNA reads TGTGCCAGCAGCTTCCTCTATAACGGCACTGAAGCTTTCTTT. It specifies CASSFLYNGTEAFF. The full variable domain, completed using reference TRBV5-4 and TRBJ1-1, is ETGVTQSPTHLIKTRGQQVTLRCSSQSGHNTVSWYQQALGQGPQFIFQYYREEENGRGNFPPRFSGLQFPNYSSELNVNALELDDSALYLCASSFLYNGTEAFFGQGTRLTVV.